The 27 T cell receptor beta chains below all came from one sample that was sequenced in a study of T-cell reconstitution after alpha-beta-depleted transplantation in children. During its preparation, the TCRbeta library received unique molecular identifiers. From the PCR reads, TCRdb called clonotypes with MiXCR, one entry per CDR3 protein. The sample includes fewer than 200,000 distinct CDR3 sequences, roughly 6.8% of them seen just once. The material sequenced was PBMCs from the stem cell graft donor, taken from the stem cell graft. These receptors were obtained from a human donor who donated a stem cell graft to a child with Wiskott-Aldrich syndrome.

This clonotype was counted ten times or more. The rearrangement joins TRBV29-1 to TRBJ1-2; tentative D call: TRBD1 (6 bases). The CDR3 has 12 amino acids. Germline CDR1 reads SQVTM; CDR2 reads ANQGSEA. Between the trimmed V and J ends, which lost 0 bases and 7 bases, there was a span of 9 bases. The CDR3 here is CSVEDYRAGYTF. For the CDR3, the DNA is TGCAGCGTTGAAGATTACAGGGCTGGCTACACCTTC.

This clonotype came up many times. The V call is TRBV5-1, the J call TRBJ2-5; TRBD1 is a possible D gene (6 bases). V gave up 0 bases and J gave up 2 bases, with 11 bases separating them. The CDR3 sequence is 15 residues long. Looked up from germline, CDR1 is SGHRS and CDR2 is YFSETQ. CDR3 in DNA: TGCGCCAGCAGCTTGGAGAACAGGGATCAAGAGACCCAGTACTTC. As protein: CASSLENRDQETQYF.

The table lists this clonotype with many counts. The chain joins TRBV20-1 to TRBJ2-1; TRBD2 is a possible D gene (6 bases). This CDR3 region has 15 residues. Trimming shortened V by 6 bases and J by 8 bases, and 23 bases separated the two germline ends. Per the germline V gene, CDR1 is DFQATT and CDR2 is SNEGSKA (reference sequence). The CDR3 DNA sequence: TGCAGTGCAACCGATAGCGGTAGAGCGAACTATGAGCAGTTCTTC. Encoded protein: CSATDSGRANYEQFF.

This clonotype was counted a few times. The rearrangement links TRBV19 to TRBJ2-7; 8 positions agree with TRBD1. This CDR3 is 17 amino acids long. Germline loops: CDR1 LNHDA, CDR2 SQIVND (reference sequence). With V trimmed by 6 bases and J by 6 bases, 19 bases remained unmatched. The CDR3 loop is CASSSASPGTGVAEQYF. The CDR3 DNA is TGTGCCAGTAGCTCCGCTTCGCCAGGGACAGGAGTCGCCGAGCAGTACTTC.

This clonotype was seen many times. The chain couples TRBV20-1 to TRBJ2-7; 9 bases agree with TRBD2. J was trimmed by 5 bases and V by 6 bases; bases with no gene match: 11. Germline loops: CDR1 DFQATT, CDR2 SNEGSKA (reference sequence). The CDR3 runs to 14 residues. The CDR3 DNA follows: TGCAGTGCCCGCCCCGTGGGACTAGCCCACGAGCAGTACTTC. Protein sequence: CSARPVGLAHEQYF.

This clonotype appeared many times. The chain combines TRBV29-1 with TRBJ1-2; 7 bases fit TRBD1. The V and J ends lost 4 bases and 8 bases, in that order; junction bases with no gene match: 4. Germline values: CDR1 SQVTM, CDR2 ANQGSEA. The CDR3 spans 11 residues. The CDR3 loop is CSVGQGKGYTF. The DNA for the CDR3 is TGCAGCGTTGGACAGGGAAAAGGCTACACCTTC.

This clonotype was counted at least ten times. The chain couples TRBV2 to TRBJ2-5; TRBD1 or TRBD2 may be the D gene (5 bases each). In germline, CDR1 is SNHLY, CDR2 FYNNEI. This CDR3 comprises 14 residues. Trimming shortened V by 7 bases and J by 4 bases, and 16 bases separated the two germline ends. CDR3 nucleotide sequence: TGTGCCAGCAATTCCTGGGCAGGGACAGAGACCCAGTACTTC. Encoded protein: CASNSWAGTETQYF.

The CDR3 nucleotides are TGTGCCAGTAGTATGGGCAGGGGGTCCTACGAGCAGTACTTC. Amino acids: CASSMGRGSYEQYF. The chain recombines TRBV19 with TRBJ2-7; 7 bases match TRBD1. Germline trimming cut 3 bases from V and 1 base from J; bases unmatched to any gene: 3. The CDR3 extends over 14 amino acids. The germline gives CDR1 LNHDA, CDR2 SQIVND (reference sequence).

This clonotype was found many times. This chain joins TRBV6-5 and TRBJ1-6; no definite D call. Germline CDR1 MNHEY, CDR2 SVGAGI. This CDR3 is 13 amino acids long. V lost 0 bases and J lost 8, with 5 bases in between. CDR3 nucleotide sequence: TGTGCCAGCAGTTACTCACCAGATTCACCCCTCCACTTT. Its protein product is CASSYSPDSPLHF.

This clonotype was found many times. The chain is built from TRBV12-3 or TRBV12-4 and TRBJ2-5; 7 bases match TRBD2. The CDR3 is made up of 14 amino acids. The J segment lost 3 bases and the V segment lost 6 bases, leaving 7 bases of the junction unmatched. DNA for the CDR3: TGTGCCAGCAGCCGACTAGCTGTCGAAGAGACCCAGTACTTC. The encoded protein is CASSRLAVEETQYF.

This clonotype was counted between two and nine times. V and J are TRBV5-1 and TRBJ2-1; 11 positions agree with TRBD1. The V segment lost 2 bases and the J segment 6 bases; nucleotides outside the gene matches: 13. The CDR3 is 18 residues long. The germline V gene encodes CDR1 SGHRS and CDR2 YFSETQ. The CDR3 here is CASSFGQGASRVVNEQFF. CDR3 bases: TGCGCCAGCAGCTTTGGACAGGGGGCGAGTAGAGTGGTCAATGAGCAGTTCTTC.

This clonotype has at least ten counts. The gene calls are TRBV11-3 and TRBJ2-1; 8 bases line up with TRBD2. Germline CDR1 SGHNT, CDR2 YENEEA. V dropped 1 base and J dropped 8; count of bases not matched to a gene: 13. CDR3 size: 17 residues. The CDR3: CASSLGPTSGKGYEQFF. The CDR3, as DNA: TGTGCCAGCAGCTTAGGCCCTACTAGCGGTAAAGGCTATGAGCAGTTCTTC.

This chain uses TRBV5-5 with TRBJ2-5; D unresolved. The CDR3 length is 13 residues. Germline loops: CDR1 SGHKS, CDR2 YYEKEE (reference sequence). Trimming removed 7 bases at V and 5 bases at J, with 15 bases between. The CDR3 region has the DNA TGTGCCAGCGGCTCTGGGATATGGGAGACCCAGTACTTC. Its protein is CASGSGIWETQYF.

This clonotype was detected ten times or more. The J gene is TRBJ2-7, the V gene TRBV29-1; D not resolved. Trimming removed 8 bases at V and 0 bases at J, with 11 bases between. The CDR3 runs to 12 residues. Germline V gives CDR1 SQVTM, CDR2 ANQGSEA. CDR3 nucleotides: TGCAGCTTCCGGCCGAGCTCCTACGAGCAGTACTTC. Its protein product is CSFRPSSYEQYF.

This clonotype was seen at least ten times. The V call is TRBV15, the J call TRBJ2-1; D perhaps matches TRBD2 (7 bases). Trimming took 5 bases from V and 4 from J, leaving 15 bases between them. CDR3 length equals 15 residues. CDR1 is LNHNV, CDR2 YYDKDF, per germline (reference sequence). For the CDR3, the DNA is TGTGCCACCAGCGTAGGGGGGGCCGCATACAATGAGCAGTTCTTC. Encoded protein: CATSVGGAAYNEQFF.

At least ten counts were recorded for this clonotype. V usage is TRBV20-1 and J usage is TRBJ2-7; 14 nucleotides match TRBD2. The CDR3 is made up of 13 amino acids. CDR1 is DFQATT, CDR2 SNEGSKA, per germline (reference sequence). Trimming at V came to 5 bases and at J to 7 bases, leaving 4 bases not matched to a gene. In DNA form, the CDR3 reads TGCAGTGCTTACAGACTAGCGGGGGGGGAGCAGTACTTC. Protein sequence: CSAYRLAGGEQYF.

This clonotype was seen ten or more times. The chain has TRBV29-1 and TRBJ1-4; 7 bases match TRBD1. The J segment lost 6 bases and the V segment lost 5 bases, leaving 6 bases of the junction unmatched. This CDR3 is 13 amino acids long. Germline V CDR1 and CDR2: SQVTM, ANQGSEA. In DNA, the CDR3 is TGCAGCGTTTCTGGGACAGAGCATGAAAAACTGTTTTTT. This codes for CSVSGTEHEKLFF.

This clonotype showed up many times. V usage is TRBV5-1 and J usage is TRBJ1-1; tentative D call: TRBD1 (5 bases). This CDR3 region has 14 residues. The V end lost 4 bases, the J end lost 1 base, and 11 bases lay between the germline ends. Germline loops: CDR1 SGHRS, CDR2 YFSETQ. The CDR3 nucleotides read TGCGCCAGCAGCCCCCAGGGCTGGAACACTGAAGCTTTCTTT. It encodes CASSPQGWNTEAFF. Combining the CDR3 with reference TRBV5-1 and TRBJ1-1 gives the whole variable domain KAGVTQTPRYLIKTRGQQVTLSCSPISGHRSVSWYQQTPGQGLQFLFEYFSETQRNKGNFPGRFSGRQFSNSRSEMNVSTLELGDSALYLCASSPQGWNTEAFFGQGTRLTVV.

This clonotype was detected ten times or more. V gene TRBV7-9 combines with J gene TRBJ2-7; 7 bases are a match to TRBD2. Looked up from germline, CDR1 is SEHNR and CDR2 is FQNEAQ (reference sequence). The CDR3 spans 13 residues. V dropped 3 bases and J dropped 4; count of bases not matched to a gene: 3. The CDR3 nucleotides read TGTGCCAGCAGCTTCTTCGGGAGGTACGAGCAGTACTTC. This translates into CASSFFGRYEQYF.

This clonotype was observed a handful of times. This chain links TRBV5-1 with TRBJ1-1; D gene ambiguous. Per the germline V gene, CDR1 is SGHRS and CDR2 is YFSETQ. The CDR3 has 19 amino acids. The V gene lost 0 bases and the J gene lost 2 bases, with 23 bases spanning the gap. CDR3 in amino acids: CASSLARGVSTRLNTEAFF. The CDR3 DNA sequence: TGCGCCAGCAGCTTGGCCCGAGGAGTGTCCACTCGACTAAACACTGAAGCTTTCTTT.

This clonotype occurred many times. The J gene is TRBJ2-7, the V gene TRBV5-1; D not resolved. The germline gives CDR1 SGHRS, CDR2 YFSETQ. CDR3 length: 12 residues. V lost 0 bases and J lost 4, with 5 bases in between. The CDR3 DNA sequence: TGCGCCAGCAGCTTGGATCTATACGAGCAGTACTTC. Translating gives CASSLDLYEQYF.

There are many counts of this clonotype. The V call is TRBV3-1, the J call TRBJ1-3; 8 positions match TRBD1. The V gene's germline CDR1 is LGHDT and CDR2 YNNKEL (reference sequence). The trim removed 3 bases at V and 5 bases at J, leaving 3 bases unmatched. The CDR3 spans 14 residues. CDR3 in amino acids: CASSQDRVRNTIYF. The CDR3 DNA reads TGTGCCAGCAGCCAGGACAGGGTCCGAAACACCATATATTTT.

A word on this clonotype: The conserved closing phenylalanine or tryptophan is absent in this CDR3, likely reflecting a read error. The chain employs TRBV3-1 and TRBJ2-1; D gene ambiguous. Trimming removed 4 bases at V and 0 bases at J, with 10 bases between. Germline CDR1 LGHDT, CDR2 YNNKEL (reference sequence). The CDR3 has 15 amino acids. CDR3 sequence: CASSPTVSSYNEQFL. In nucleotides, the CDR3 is TGTGCCAGCAGCCCGACGGTGAGCTCCTACAATGAGCAGTTCTTA.

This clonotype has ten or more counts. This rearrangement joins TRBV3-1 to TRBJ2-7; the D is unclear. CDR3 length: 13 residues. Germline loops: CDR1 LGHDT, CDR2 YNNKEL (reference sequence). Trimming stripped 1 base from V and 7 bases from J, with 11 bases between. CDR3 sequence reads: CASSQALPTEQYF. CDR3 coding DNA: TGTGCCAGCAGCCAAGCACTGCCGACTGAGCAGTACTTC.

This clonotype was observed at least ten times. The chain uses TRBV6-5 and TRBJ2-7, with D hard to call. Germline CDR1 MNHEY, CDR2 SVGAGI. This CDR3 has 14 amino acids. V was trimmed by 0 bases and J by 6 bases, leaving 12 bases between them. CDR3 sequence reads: CASSYSSVGSEQYF. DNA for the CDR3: TGTGCCAGCAGTTACTCCTCCGTAGGGTCCGAGCAGTACTTC.

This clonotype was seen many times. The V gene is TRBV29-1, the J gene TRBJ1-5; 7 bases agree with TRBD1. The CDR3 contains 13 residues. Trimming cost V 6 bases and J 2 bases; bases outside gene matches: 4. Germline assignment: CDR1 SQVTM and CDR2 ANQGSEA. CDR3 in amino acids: CSVGRGGNQPQHF. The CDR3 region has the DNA TGCAGCGTGGGCAGGGGGGGCAATCAGCCCCAGCATTTT.

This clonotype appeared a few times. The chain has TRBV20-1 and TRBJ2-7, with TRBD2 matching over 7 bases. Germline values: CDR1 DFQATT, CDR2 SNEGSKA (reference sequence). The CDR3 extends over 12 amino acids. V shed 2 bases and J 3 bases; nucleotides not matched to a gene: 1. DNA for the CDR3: TGCAGTGCTAGACTAGCGGACTACGAGCAGTACTTC. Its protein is CSARLADYEQYF.